These 13 T cell receptor beta chains came from one sample sequenced in a study of cytomegalovirus exposure and HLA in healthy donors (dated by TCRdb to about 2017). Library preparation was by the immunoSEQ multiplex PCR assay. A mixture of 60 forward primers for TCR Vbeta segments and 13 reverse primers for TCR Jbeta segments was used in the multiplex PCR. The table was pulled from immuneACCESS by TCRdb, which kept in-frame rearrangements only. Such tables lose some clones; where checked, under half of the loss comes from unresolved V genes, and the rest has no known cause. This sample lists roughly 290,000 clones; around 80% were detected once. 0.3% of the sample goes to the ten largest clones. The sequencing input was PBMCs. These TCRs come from a girl aged 2 to 10 in good health and CMV-seronegative.

Worth noting for this clone: Other DNA variants within this sample encode the same CDR3. The CDR3 sequence: CASSPRGGSGNTIYF. Written as DNA, the CDR3 is TGTGCCAGCAGCCCACGGGGGGGCTCTGGAAACACCATATATTTT. V gene TRBV7-6 combines with J gene TRBJ1-3; possible D gene TRBD1, 5 bases. The germline V gene encodes CDR1 SGHVS and CDR2 FNYEAQ. This CDR3 comprises 15 residues. The germline V and J ends were trimmed by 5 bases and 0 bases, with 11 bases remaining between them.

This chain links TRBV14 with TRBJ1-3, with 7 positions matching TRBD1. The CDR3 contains 16 residues. The germline CDR1 and CDR2 sequences are SGHDN and FVKESK. V was clipped by 1 base and J by 2 bases; unmatched bases: 5. CDR3 region: CASSQAGQRTGNTIYF. The CDR3 nucleotides are TGTGCCAGCAGCCAAGCGGGACAGAGGACTGGAAACACCATATATTTT.

The V and J genes are TRBV5-1 and TRBJ2-3; perhaps TRBD2 as D (5 bases). This CDR3 is built from 18 residues. V lost 3 bases, J lost 0 bases, and 20 bases lay in between. Germline V gene sequence: CDR1 SGHRS, CDR2 YFSETQ. The CDR3 DNA is TGCGCCAGCAGCTCCGCGTGGGGAGCGGAGACTAGCACAGATACGCAGTATTTT. Translating gives CASSSAWGAETSTDTQYF.

The genes are TRBV10-3 and TRBJ1-6, with D uncertain. V dropped 4 bases and J dropped 2 bases, with 9 bases sitting between them. The CDR3 spans 15 residues. Germline CDR1 ENHRY, CDR2 SYGVKD. As DNA, the CDR3 is TGTGCCATCAGTGGAGAATTCCCCTATAATTCACCCCTCCACTTT. It specifies CAISGEFPYNSPLHF.

This rearrangement joins TRBV5-1 to TRBJ2-7; D is perhaps TRBD2 (5 bases). The length of the CDR3 is 16 residues. Germline V gives CDR1 SGHRS, CDR2 YFSETQ. Trimming left V 4 bases short and J 0 bases short, with 17 bases between. Here the CDR3 reads CASSRTRRTSSYEQYF. In DNA form, the CDR3 reads TGCGCCAGCAGCCGAACGAGGAGGACGAGCTCCTACGAGCAGTACTTC.

CDR3 in DNA: TGTGCCAGCAGGCCGAAAGGGGGAAGAAAGGGTGAGCAGTTCTTC. The encoded protein is CASRPKGGRKGEQFF. V usage is TRBV7-9 and J usage is TRBJ2-1, with D possibly TRBD1 on 6 matching bases. Germline-derived CDR1 and CDR2 are SEHNR and FQNEAQ (reference sequence). V dropped 6 bases and J dropped 9 bases, with 21 bases sitting between them. The CDR3 covers 15 residues.

The chain has TRBV6-6 and TRBJ1-5; D ambiguous. The CDR3 is 14 residues long. Trimming removed 2 bases at V and 1 base at J, with 6 bases between. CDR1 is MNHNY and CDR2 is SVGAGI in the germline V gene (reference sequence). This CDR3 is CASSYEGSNQPQHF. CDR3 nucleotide sequence: TGTGCCAGCAGTTACGAGGGAAGCAATCAGCCCCAGCATTTT.

V and J are TRBV15 and TRBJ1-6; D may be TRBD1 (5 bases). Trimming took off 6 bases at V and 1 base at J, with 22 bases between the two ends. Germline V lookup: CDR1 LNHNV, CDR2 YYDKDF (reference sequence). The CDR3 has 19 amino acids. The CDR3 is CATSPNVSGFRSYNSPLHF. The CDR3 DNA follows: TGTGCCACCAGTCCCAACGTTTCAGGGTTTCGGTCCTATAATTCACCCCTCCACTTT. Full variable domain (missing parts from reference TRBV15 and TRBJ1-6): DAMVIQNPRYQVTQFGKPVTLSCSQTLNHNVMYWYQQKSSQAPKLLFHYYDKDFNNEADTPDNFQSRRPNTSFCFLDIRSPGLGDTAMYLCATSPNVSGFRSYNSPLHFGNGTRLTVT.

V and J are TRBV10-2 and TRBJ2-5; TRBD1 aligns across 8 bases. Germline lookup yields CDR1 WSHSY and CDR2 SAAADI. The trim removed 8 bases at V and 6 bases at J, leaving 11 bases unmatched. The CDR3 covers 14 residues. DNA for the CDR3: TGCGCCAGCCGGGAGACAGGGGTAGGCCAGACCCAGTACTTC. Its protein is CASRETGVGQTQYF.

The chain is built from TRBV7-2 and TRBJ2-5; D is undetermined. The germline CDR1 and CDR2 sequences are SGHTA and FQGNSA. Trimming stripped 3 bases from V and 5 bases from J, with 16 bases between. This CDR3 spans 15 amino acids. CDR3 in DNA: TGTGCCAGCAGCTTGGTTGAATGGAGTTCGGAGACCCAGTACTTC. Translated, it gives CASSLVEWSSETQYF.

Concerning this clone: Other DNA sequences in this specimen translate into the identical CDR3. This chain uses TRBV5-4 with TRBJ2-5; D uncertain. Germline V CDR1 and CDR2: SGHNT, YYREEE (reference sequence). The CDR3 loop spans 11 amino acids. Trimming took 3 bases from V and 4 from J, leaving 4 bases between them. CDR3 sequence reads: CASSSSETQYF. The CDR3 nucleotides are TGTGCCAGCAGCTCATCAGAGACCCAGTACTTC. The full variable domain, completed using reference TRBV5-4 and TRBJ2-5, is ETGVTQSPTHLIKTRGQQVTLRCSSQSGHNTVSWYQQALGQGPQFIFQYYREEENGRGNFPPRFSGLQFPNYSSELNVNALELDDSALYLCASSSSETQYFGPGTRLLVL.

V gene TRBV5-6 combines with J gene TRBJ2-7; D is possibly TRBD2 (5 bases). In germline, CDR1 is SGHDT, CDR2 YYEEEE. Trimming stripped 0 bases from V and 2 bases from J, with 9 bases between. This CDR3 comprises 14 residues. DNA of the CDR3: TGTGCCAGCAGCTTGGGTGGGAGTCCCTACGAGCAGTACTTC. It is translated as CASSLGGSPYEQYF.

This clone is a singleton in its sample. CDR3 DNA: TGTGCCATCAGTGTACGGGAACTGGGCTTCAATGAGCAGTTCTTC. It encodes CAISVRELGFNEQFF. The genes are TRBV10-3 and TRBJ2-1, with a tentative D call TRBD2 (5 bases). Between the trimmed V and J ends, which lost 4 bases and 6 bases, there was a span of 16 bases. The CDR3 runs to 15 residues. Germline lookup yields CDR1 ENHRY and CDR2 SYGVKD.